These 19 T cell receptor beta chains were sequenced from one sample in a study of beta chain features in type 1 diabetes. Study conclusions and caveats: Among all four CD4+ subsets, Type 1 diabetes patients had TCRB CDR3s that were moderately but significantly shorter.

Which antigens these TCRs recognize remains unknown. TCRB transcripts that were expressed got sequenced, as all of the isolated RNA had been reverse transcribed. TCRdb's copy holds only in-frame clones and misses some; the assay was immunoSEQ multiplex PCR. Of roughly 340,000 clones in the sample, about 13% were seen once. Material: naive CD4+ T cells from blood. The receptors originated from a woman younger than 30 with type 1 diabetes.

This chain uses TRBV5-1 with TRBJ2-3, with 7 nucleotides matching TRBD2. The CDR3 has 16 amino acids. V gave up 4 bases and J gave up 0 bases; unmatched junction bases: 8. Per germline, CDR1 SGHRS and CDR2 YFSETQ. DNA of the CDR3: TGCGCCAGCAGCCCCCCGGGGGGTCATAGCACAGATACGCAGTATTTT. This translates into CASSPPGGHSTDTQYF.

This clone was seen a few times. V and J are TRBV2 and TRBJ2-1, with D tentatively TRBD1 (5 bases). V was shortened by 5 bases and J by 10 bases, with 15 bases between the two germline ends. This CDR3 is built from 13 residues. Germline loops: CDR1 SNHLY, CDR2 FYNNEI. CDR3 amino acids: CASSPDGQGEQFF. CDR3 nucleotides: TGTGCCAGCAGTCCTGACGGCCAGGGAGAGCAGTTCTTC. Variable domain in full (rest from reference TRBV2 and TRBJ2-1): EPEVTQTPSHQVTQMGQEVILRCVPISNHLYFYWYRQILGQKVEFLVSFYNNEISEKSEIFDDQFSVERPDGSNFTLKIRSTKLEDSAMYFCASSPDGQGEQFFGPGTRLTVL.

V and J are TRBV25-1 and TRBJ1-4, with D tentatively TRBD1 (5 bases). In germline, CDR1 is MGHDK, CDR2 SYGVNS. The CDR3 loop spans 16 amino acids. Between the trimmed V and J ends, which lost 2 bases and 0 bases, there was a span of 10 bases. CDR3 protein: CASSERRGSTNEKLFF. The CDR3, as DNA: TGTGCCAGCAGTGAACGTCGGGGGTCAACTAATGAAAAACTGTTTTTT.

This clone has only a few counts. V is TRBV5-1 and J is TRBJ2-1; D is possibly TRBD1 (6 bases). The CDR3 has 14 amino acids. V lost 3 bases and J 13 bases, leaving 20 bases between the germline ends. Germline V CDR1 and CDR2: SGHRS, YFSETQ. As DNA, the CDR3 is TGCGCCAGCAGCTGGCCCCTACAGGGAACCGAACAGTTCTTC. This sequence encodes CASSWPLQGTEQFF.

The chain uses TRBV6-1 and TRBJ2-5, with 9 nucleotides matching TRBD1. Trimming removed 10 bases from V and 5 bases from J; junction bases left unmatched: 11. Germline loops: CDR1 MNHNS, CDR2 SASEGT. The CDR3 sequence is 14 residues long. CDR3 residues: CANSRTGDWETQYF. For the CDR3, the DNA is TGTGCCAACTCAAGGACAGGGGATTGGGAGACCCAGTACTTC.

This clone has only a few counts. The V call is TRBV19, the J call TRBJ1-5, with a tentative D call TRBD1 (6 bases). This CDR3 is built from 13 residues. Germline V lookup: CDR1 LNHDA, CDR2 SQIVND (reference sequence). Trimming removed 3 bases at V and 7 bases at J, with 10 bases between. The CDR3 is CASSIAGVQPQHF. The CDR3 coding sequence is TGTGCCAGTAGTATCGCAGGGGTCCAGCCCCAGCATTTT.

This clone was seen a handful of times. The J gene is TRBJ2-1, the V gene TRBV11-3, with 7 positions matching TRBD2. The CDR3 sequence is 17 residues long. V shed 1 base, J shed 3 bases, and the junction held 9 bases outside the gene matches. Germline CDR1 and CDR2: SGHNT and YENEEA. DNA of the CDR3: TGTGCCAGCAGCTTAGCCGGGAGGTCGGCAGGCTACAATGAGCAGTTCTTC. Translated, it gives CASSLAGRSAGYNEQFF.

The chain has TRBV7-2 and TRBJ1-5; no clear D gene. There are 13 residues in the CDR3. V gave up 5 bases and J gave up 1 base, with 6 bases separating them. The germline gives CDR1 SGHTA, CDR2 FQGNSA. CDR3 coding DNA: TGTGCCAGCAGCGCTCAGAGCAATCAGCCCCAGCATTTT. Its translation is CASSAQSNQPQHF.

The V call is TRBV5-1, the J call TRBJ1-5; 8 bases map to TRBD1. Per germline, CDR1 SGHRS and CDR2 YFSETQ. With 0 bases clipped from V and 1 base from J, the junction kept 9 bases outside the gene matches. The CDR3 runs 18 residues. In DNA, the CDR3 is TGCGCCAGCAGCTTGGTGTCAGGGGGCCCTCTGAGCAATCAGCCCCAGCATTTT. Encoded protein: CASSLVSGGPLSNQPQHF.

This clone was seen more than once but under ten times. CDR3 bases: TGTGCCAGCAGCTTCTCATCAGGCGAGCAGTACGTC. Its protein product is CASSFSSGEQYV. The chain carries TRBV7-9 and TRBJ2-7; D is undetermined. The CDR3 spans 12 residues. The germline V and J ends were trimmed by 3 bases and 6 bases, with 9 bases remaining between them. CDR1 is SEHNR and CDR2 is FQNEAQ in the germline V gene (reference sequence).

This clone was recorded a few times. The chain is built from TRBV4-3 and TRBJ1-2, with TRBD1 as a possible D gene (6 bases). Germline loops: CDR1 LGHNA, CDR2 YSLEER. CDR3 length equals 16 residues. V was pared by 0 bases and J by 3 bases, with 14 bases between. This chain's CDR3 is CASSQEGGTGHYGYTF. The CDR3 DNA reads as TGCGCCAGCAGCCAAGAAGGGGGAACAGGGCACTATGGCTACACCTTC.

The chain joins TRBV29-1 to TRBJ2-2; 8 nucleotides agree with TRBD2. The CDR3 is made up of 12 amino acids. Trimming at V came to 7 bases and at J to 4 bases, leaving 2 bases not matched to a gene. Germline CDR1 and CDR2: SQVTM and ANQGSEA. CDR3 residues: CSGRGGTGELFF. The DNA for the CDR3 is TGCAGCGGCCGGGGGGGCACCGGGGAGCTGTTTTTT.

The table lists this clone with a few counts. The J gene is TRBJ2-1, the V gene TRBV29-1, with D perhaps TRBD2 (5 bases). Trimming removed 3 bases from V and 8 bases from J, with 8 bases in between. The CDR3 is made up of 11 amino acids. CDR1 and CDR2 (germline): SQVTM, ANQGSEA. DNA for the CDR3: TGCAGCGTTGAGCTAGCAGATGAGCAGTTCTTC. Translating gives CSVELADEQFF.

The genes are TRBV29-1 and TRBJ2-3; D unresolved. CDR1 is SQVTM and CDR2 is ANQGSEA in the germline V gene. The V end was cut by 4 bases, the J end by 3 bases, with 5 bases between. CDR3 size: 11 residues. The CDR3 region is CSVAPTDTQYF. CDR3 nucleotide sequence: TGCAGCGTTGCCCCAACAGATACGCAGTATTTT.

This clone was seen a handful of times. J is TRBJ1-5 and V is TRBV30; D gene uncertain. Trimming pared 1 base from V and 4 bases from J, leaving 5 bases between. The CDR3 extends over 12 amino acids. Per germline, CDR1 GTSNPN and CDR2 SVGIG (reference sequence). CDR3 sequence (DNA): TGTGCCTGGAGTGCCCAAAATCAGCCCCAGCATTTT. Its protein product is CAWSAQNQPQHF.

The rearrangement links TRBV18 to TRBJ2-5, with D perhaps matching TRBD1 (6 bases). Germline CDR1 and CDR2: KGHSH and LQKENI. The CDR3 is 15 residues long. Trimming left V 3 bases short and J 1 base short, with 12 bases between. CDR3 coding DNA: TGTGCCAGCTCACCTCTGACAGGCGCCCAAGAGACCCAGTACTTC. It encodes CASSPLTGAQETQYF.

This clone was seen a handful of times. The chain couples TRBV11-2 to TRBJ1-2; D ambiguous. V gave up 3 bases and J gave up 2 bases, with 7 bases separating them. The V gene's germline CDR1 is SGHAT and CDR2 FQNNGV. The CDR3 sequence is 13 residues long. The CDR3 is CASSFPSNYGYTF. The DNA for the CDR3 is TGTGCCAGCAGCTTCCCTAGCAACTATGGCTACACCTTC.

The gene calls are TRBV6-5 and TRBJ2-5; 9 nucleotides align to TRBD2. With 2 bases clipped from V and 3 bases from J, the junction kept 1 base outside the gene matches. The CDR3 has 14 residues. CDR1 is MNHEY and CDR2 is SVGAGI in the germline V gene. CDR3 sequence (DNA): TGTGCCAGCAGTTACCGACTAGCGGAAGAGACCCAGTACTTC. Translation gives CASSYRLAEETQYF.

This clone was detected only a few times. V gene TRBV18 combines with J gene TRBJ2-7, with 10 bases fitting TRBD1. The trim removed 2 bases at V and 10 bases at J, leaving 5 bases unmatched. The length of the CDR3 is 13 residues. Germline CDR1 KGHSH, CDR2 LQKENI. The CDR3 DNA follows: TGTGCCAGCTCACCATTGGGACAGGGGCTACAGTACTTC. Protein sequence: CASSPLGQGLQYF.